This T cell receptor (beta chain) was identified during a study of blood T cell repertoires in COVID-19. Study overall: Italy, Spain and the United States were the sources of the convalescent and acute COVID-19 samples. T cells, B-cell-depleted T cells, or PBMCs supplied cDNA or gDNA.

The V end lost 1 base, the J end lost 5 bases, and 11 bases lay between the germline ends. The CDR3 loop spans 14 amino acids. Germline values: CDR1 SEHNR, CDR2 FQNEAQ (reference sequence). Libraries were prepared by immunoSEQ multiplex PCR; TCRdb keeps only in-frame clonotypes and omits some of them. Of a few hundred thousand clones listed, approximately 88% were seen once; the top ten hold 3% to 3.5%. This clone is a singleton in its sample. Assignments of participants to cohorts depended upon their own reported clinical history. Those designated as exposed participants met a COVID-19 case within 2 weeks before study entry.

This clonotype was obtained from a middle-aged woman who had been exposed to COVID-19. The chain recombines TRBV7-9 with TRBJ1-1, with D possibly being TRBD1 (5 bases). Sequencing was done on a sample of PBMCs or T cells enriched from blood (not recorded which). CDR3 residues: CASSLGLRGTEAFF. The CDR3 DNA reads TGTGCCAGCAGCTTAGGACTACGGGGGACTGAAGCTTTCTTT.